At least ten counts were recorded for the clone carrying this T cell receptor beta chain. This sample was included in a study of T-cell memory formation after mild COVID-19. 5'RACE primed at constant segments yielded TCR alpha and TCR beta cDNA libraries bearing sample barcodes and UMIs. TCRdb called the 5' RACE reads again in MiXCR, with one record for every CDR3 protein. The sample consists of roughly 13,000 distinct CDR3 sequences, 9.5% to 15% of them appearing once. The CDR3 extends over 13 amino acids. The germline V and J ends were trimmed by 6 bases and 5 bases, with 14 bases remaining between them. From germline, CDR1 is DFQATT and CDR2 SNEGSKA (reference sequence).

The rearrangement joins TRBV20-1 to TRBJ1-3; D unresolved. Sequenced: PBMCs or a T cell subset sorted from them (not recorded which). The TCR sequence derives from an adult woman who had mild COVID-19 (a few samples of this study predate the infection). Cell type and time point are not known. The CDR3 is CSAPGPGRNTIYF. The DNA of the CDR3 is TGCAGTGCCCCAGGACCAGGCAGAAACACCATATATTTT.